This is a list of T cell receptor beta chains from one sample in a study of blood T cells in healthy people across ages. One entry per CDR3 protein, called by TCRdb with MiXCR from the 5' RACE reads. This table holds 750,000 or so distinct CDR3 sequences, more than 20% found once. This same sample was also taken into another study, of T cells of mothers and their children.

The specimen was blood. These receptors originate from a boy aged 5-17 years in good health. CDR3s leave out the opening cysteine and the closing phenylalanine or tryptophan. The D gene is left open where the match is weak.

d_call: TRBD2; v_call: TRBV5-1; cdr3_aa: ASSLPEDGTSDYEQY
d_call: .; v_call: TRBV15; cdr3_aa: ATSRDRATGNTIY
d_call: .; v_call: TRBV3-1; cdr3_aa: ASSQALGSYEQY
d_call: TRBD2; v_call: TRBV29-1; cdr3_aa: SVDLAGSYNEQF
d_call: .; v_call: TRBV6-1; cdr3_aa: ASSEGGLEAF
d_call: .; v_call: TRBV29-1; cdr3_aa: SARFGGDYGYT
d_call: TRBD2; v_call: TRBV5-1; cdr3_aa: ASSLVASGNINIQY
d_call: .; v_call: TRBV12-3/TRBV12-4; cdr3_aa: ASMRSTDTQY
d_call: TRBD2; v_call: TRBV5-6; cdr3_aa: ASSPSGVNTQY
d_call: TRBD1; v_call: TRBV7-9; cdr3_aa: ASTFQGAPINEQF
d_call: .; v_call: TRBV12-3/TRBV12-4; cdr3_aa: ASSFWAAGANVLT
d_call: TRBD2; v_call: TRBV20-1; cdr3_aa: SARDLRISGSIGELF
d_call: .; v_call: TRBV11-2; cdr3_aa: ASSLDGHGNDGYT
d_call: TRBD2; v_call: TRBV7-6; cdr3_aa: ASSWEGSSYNEQF
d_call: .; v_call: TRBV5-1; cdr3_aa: ASSKEGFSTETQY
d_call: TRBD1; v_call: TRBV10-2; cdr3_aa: ASSPGTGSGNQPQH
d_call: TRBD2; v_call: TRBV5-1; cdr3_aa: ASSLVGTSGGASDEQF
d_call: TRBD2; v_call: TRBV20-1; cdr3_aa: SARDFEAGGRTSTDTQY
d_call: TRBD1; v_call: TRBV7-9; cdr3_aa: ASIGTGIDEQF
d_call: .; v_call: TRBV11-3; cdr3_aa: ASSWTGEQF
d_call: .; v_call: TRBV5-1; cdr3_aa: ASSFGVRMGRDIQY
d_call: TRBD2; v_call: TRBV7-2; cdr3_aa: ASSSLAGALHEQY
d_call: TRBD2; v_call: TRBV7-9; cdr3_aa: ASSLALLAGEKIGNEQF
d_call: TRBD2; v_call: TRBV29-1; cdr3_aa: SVARGLAGQETQY
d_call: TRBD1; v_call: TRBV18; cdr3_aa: ASSTGGQGTYEQY
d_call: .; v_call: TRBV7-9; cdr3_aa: ASQGYSNQPQH
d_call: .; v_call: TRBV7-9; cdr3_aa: ASSLGQESQF
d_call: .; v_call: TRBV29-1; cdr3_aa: SVEDPSWETQY
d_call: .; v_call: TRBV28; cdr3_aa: ASSFIDAGEQF
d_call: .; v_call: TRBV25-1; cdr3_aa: ASSELGLGEGFDYEQY
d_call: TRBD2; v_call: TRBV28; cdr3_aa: ASSLVSGRGDTQY
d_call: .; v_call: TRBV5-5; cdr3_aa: ASSLFLSYEQY
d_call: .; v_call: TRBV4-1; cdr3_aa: ASSLLGFRDTIY
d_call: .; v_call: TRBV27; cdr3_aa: ASSSPHRTPYEQY
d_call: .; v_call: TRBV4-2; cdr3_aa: ASSQEEAPADEQF
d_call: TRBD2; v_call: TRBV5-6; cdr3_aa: ASSFGTTVGIQY
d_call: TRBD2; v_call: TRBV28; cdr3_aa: ASSQTGLAGSYEQY
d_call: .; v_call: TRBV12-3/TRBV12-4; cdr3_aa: ASTLSRGDSPLH
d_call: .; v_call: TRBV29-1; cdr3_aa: SVEITNTGELF
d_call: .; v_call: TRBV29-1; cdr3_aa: SVEGDTTTNEKLF